One T cell receptor (beta chain) is described in this entry. Antigen specificity is unknown. Naive CD8 cells comprised CD45RO-negative, CCR7-positively selected cells, excluding terminally differentiated effector memory CD45RA+ cells. The test was conducted at deep level. Using immunoSEQ multiplex PCR, the repertoire was profiled, and TCRdb retains in-frame clones only, with some absent. The profile shows over 800,000 clones, over 90% of them singletons. This record comes from a study of shared clonotypes between healthy human individuals. General study results and limits: In a few donors, 4.5% to 5.5% of naive CD4 clonotypes appeared in common.

CDR1 is SGHRS and CDR2 is YFSETQ in the germline V gene. V was pared by 0 bases and J by 4 bases, with 7 bases of the junction left unmatched. This CDR3 is built from 17 residues. The genes are TRBV5-1 and TRBJ1-4, with 9 positions matching TRBD1. This TCR derives from a young man in good health. Sequenced material: naive CD8+ T cells sorted from blood. CDR3 nucleotide sequence: TGCGCCAGCAGCTTGGTTGGACAGGGGAGCGATAATGAAAAACTGTTTTTT. Its protein product is CASSLVGQGSDNEKLFF.